Only a few counts were recorded for the clone carrying this T cell receptor beta chain. Its cognate antigen is unknown. This sample was taken from a study of early T cells in non-severe SARS-CoV-2 infection. Whole-study context: Sequenced bulk RNA came from whole blood that was unsorted, and chains were unpaired. General observations from the study: In VDJdb matching, anti-spike CD8 responses were favored while private and CD4 specificities went missing.

Individual cDNA molecules were tagged with unique molecular identifiers, the study reported. MiXCR was run by TCRdb on the 5' RACE reads, yielding one entry per CDR3 protein. This sample has under 95,000 distinct CDR3 sequences, with roughly an eighth found just once. This CDR3 comprises 14 residues. With V trimmed by 5 bases and J by 2 bases, 0 bases remained unmatched. CDR1 SGHRS and CDR2 YFSETQ come from the germline V gene. The chain carries TRBV5-1 and TRBJ2-6; 8 nucleotides match TRBD1. Sequencing was carried out using whole blood. This receptor was taken from an adult who was a healthcare worker with PCR-confirmed SARS-CoV-2 infection or an uninfected control (not recorded which). The CDR3 reads CASRTGAGANVLTF. The CDR3 region has the DNA TGCGCCAGCAGGACAGGGGCTGGGGCCAACGTCCTGACTTTC.